The rows below give T cell receptor beta chains drawn from one sample of a study of shared clonotypes between healthy human individuals. Profiling relied on immunoSEQ multiplex PCR, and the TCRdb table lists in-frame clones only, not all of them. The sample yields a few million clones, 93% seen once. Sequenced material: naive CD8+ T cells from PBMCs. These receptors originate from a man younger than 35 in good health. Some clones in this sample may be carry-over from other donors' samples. CDR3s include the opening cysteine and the closing phenylalanine or tryptophan. The D gene is left open where the match is weak. Clone size is not always given. Where it is, it says once, few, many or a class for expanded clones.

V	length	size	J	D	DNA	CDR3
TRBV29-1	11	few	TRBJ1-2	NA	TGCAGCGTCAAAGGGGCACCGGGCTACACCTTC	CSVKGAPGYTF
TRBV27	13	few	TRBJ1-2	NA	TGTGCCAGCAGTCCCCTCCTGGGCAAGAGATACACCTTC	CASSPLLGKRYTF
TRBV15	16	NA	TRBJ2-2	NA	TGTGCCACCAGCAGAGATCATGGGGGCAAGTCAGGGGAGCTGTTTTTT	CATSRDHGGKSGELFF
TRBV29-1	14	NA	TRBJ2-7	TRBD1	TGCAGCGCTCTACCGCCGACAGGGGGATACGAGCAGTACTTC	CSALPPTGGYEQYF
TRBV4-3	20	NA	TRBJ2-3	TRBD2	TGCGCCAGCAGCCAAGTGGGACTAGCCGCTCCAACTGCTAGCACAGATACGCAGTATTTT	CASSQVGLAAPTASTDTQYF
TRBV7-9	12	NA	TRBJ2-1	NA	TGTGCCAGCAGCCAGGGGTGGAATGAGCAGTTCTTC	CASSQGWNEQFF
TRBV29-1	11	once	TRBJ1-2	NA	TGCAGCGCCGGGGTGGGCTATGGCTACACCTTC	CSAGVGYGYTF
TRBV6-1	15	once	TRBJ1-2	NA	TGTGCCAGCAGTGAATCGGTGACCGCTAACTATGGCTACACCTTC	CASSESVTANYGYTF
TRBV6-1	17	NA	TRBJ2-5	TRBD1	TGTGCCAGCAGTGATCCCGCCCTTGACAGGGGGCAAGAGACCCAGTACTTC	CASSDPALDRGQETQYF
TRBV19	13	NA	TRBJ1-2	NA	TGTGCCAGTAGCACTTCTCCTAACTATGGCTACACCTTC	CASSTSPNYGYTF
TRBV2	16	NA	TRBJ2-6	TRBD1	TGTGCCAGCACCTTGGACAGGAACTCTGGGGCCAACGTCCTGACTTTC	CASTLDRNSGANVLTF
TRBV9	15	NA	TRBJ1-3	TRBD1	TGTGCCAGCAGCGTCGGAGGGGGCACTGGAAACACCATATATTTT	CASSVGGGTGNTIYF
TRBV29-1	16	NA	TRBJ2-3	TRBD2	TGCAGCGTGGCCGGGACTAGCGGGAGGATTACAGATACGCAGTATTTT	CSVAGTSGRITDTQYF
TRBV4-3	14	NA	TRBJ1-2	NA	TGCGCCAGCAGCCAAGAGGGGCAAAGCTATGGCTACACCTTC	CASSQEGQSYGYTF
TRBV19	15	NA	TRBJ1-1	TRBD1	TGTGCCAGTAGAGGACAGGGGGCTGGGGGCACTGAAGCTTTCTTT	CASRGQGAGGTEAFF
TRBV27	14	NA	TRBJ2-7	TRBD1	TGTGCCAGCAGTACCACAGGGGTCCCAATCGAGCAGTACTTC	CASSTTGVPIEQYF
TRBV6-5	14	NA	TRBJ2-1	NA	TGTGCCAGCAGCCCGGGGAGCTCCTACAATGAGCAGTTCTTC	CASSPGSSYNEQFF
TRBV4-1	16	NA	TRBJ1-2	NA	TGCGCCAGCAGCCAAGTAATCCTGGGACGAGGAAGGGGCTACACCTTC	CASSQVILGRGRGYTF
TRBV5-6	11	NA	TRBJ2-1	NA	TGTGCCAGCAGCAGGCCGGGAGAGCAGTTCTTC	CASSRPGEQFF
TRBV11-3	16	NA	TRBJ2-3	NA	TGTGCCAGCAGCTCCCGACTAGCTGGGGGCCGCGATACGCAGTATTTT	CASSSRLAGGRDTQYF
TRBV15	15	NA	TRBJ1-1	TRBD1	TGTGCCACCAGCAGAACTCCAGGGGGCCCCGCTGAAGCTTTCTTT	CATSRTPGGPAEAFF
TRBV30	14	NA	TRBJ2-7	NA	TGTGCCTGGAGTAGGGGCGGCTACTCCTACGAGCAGTACTTC	CAWSRGGYSYEQYF
TRBV25-1	13	once	TRBJ1-1	NA	TGTGCCAGCAGAGCAATCGGGACGGATGAAGCTTTCTTT	CASRAIGTDEAFF
TRBV18	16	NA	TRBJ2-1	NA	TGTGCCAGCTCACCACCGGCCCTAACGGGGTACAATGAGCAGTTCTTC	CASSPPALTGYNEQFF